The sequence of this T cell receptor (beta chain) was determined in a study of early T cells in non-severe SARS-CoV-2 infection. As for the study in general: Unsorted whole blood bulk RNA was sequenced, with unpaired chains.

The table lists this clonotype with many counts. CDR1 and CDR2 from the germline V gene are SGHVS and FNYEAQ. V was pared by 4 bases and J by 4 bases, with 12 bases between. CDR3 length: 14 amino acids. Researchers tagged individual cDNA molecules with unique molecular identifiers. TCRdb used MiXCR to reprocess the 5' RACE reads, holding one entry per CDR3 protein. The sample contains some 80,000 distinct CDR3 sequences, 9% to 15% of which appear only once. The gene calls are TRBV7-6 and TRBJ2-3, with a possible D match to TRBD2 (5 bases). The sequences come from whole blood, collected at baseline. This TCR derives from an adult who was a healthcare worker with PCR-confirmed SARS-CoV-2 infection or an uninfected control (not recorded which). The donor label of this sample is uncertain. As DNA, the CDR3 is TGTGCCAGCAGCTCTCCCTCCGGGGCAGATACGCAGTATTTT. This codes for CASSSPSGADTQYF.